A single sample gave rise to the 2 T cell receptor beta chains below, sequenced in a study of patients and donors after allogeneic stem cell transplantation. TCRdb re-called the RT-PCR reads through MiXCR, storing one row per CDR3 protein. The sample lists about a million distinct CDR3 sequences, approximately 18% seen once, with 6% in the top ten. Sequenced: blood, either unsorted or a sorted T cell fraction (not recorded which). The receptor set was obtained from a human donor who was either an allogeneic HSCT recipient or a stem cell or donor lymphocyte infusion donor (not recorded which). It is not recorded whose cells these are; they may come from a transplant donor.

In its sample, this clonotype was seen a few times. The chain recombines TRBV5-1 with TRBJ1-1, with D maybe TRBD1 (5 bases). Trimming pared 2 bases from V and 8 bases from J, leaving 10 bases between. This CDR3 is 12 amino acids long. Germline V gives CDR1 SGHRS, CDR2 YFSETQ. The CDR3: CASSFGGGEAFF. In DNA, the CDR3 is TGCGCCAGCAGCTTCGGGGGTGGAGAAGCTTTCTTT.

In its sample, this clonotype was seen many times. CDR3 amino acids: CASSQSSYNSPLHF. The CDR3 region has the DNA TGTGCCAGCAGTCAAAGCTCCTATAATTCACCCCTCCACTTT. J is TRBJ1-6 and V is TRBV12-3 or TRBV12-4, with D hard to call. The ends were cut back, 5 bases at V and 0 bases at J, with 5 bases in the middle. The CDR3 is 14 residues long.